These 10 T cell receptor beta chains originate from one sample sequenced in a study of shared clonotypes between healthy human individuals. Naive CD8 cells comprised CD45RO-negative, CCR7-positively selected cells, excluding terminally differentiated effector memory CD45RA+ cells. Here immunoSEQ multiplex PCR was the method, and the copy in TCRdb shows in-frame clones only, minus some. The table lists roughly 1,800,000 clones, about 95% of them singletons, with 1.2% in the top ten. Sequences were obtained from naive CD8+ T cells sorted from blood. The origin of the receptors is a man aged 18 to 30 in good health.

This chain joins TRBV7-2 and TRBJ1-1, with 7 bases fitting TRBD1. V shed 8 bases and J 6 bases; nucleotides not matched to a gene: 12. The CDR3 loop spans 14 amino acids. CDR1 and CDR2 from the germline V gene are SGHTA and FQGNSA. CDR3 sequence: CASRRGGLDPEAFF. CDR3 DNA: TGTGCCAGCCGCAGGGGGGGCCTGGATCCTGAAGCTTTCTTT.

The V call is TRBV7-9, the J call TRBJ1-5; no firm D call. The V gene's germline CDR1 is SEHNR and CDR2 FQNEAQ (reference sequence). The CDR3 covers 15 residues. V was cut by 5 bases and J by 4 bases, with 15 bases left in between. CDR3 bases: TGTGCCAGCAGCGACGAGAACGCGCCGAATCAGCCCCAGCATTTT. This gives the protein CASSDENAPNQPQHF.

This chain connects TRBV5-6 to TRBJ2-1; tentative D call: TRBD1 (6 bases). From germline, CDR1 is SGHDT and CDR2 YYEEEE. V was trimmed by 4 bases and J by 7 bases, leaving 12 bases between them. This CDR3 has 13 residues. The CDR3 sequence: CASSEQGRNEQFF. CDR3 coding DNA: TGTGCCAGCAGCGAACAGGGTAGGAATGAGCAGTTCTTC.

The J gene is TRBJ1-4, the V gene TRBV6-1, with D unresolved. CDR1 is MNHNS, CDR2 SASEGT, per germline. There are 16 residues in the CDR3. V gave up 0 bases and J gave up 5 bases, with 13 bases separating them. The CDR3 region has the DNA TGTGCCAGCAGTGAAGCGCCGGCCAGGTGGAATGAAAAACTGTTTTTT. Translation: CASSEAPARWNEKLFF.

V usage is TRBV10-3 and J usage is TRBJ2-7; no definite D call. Germline V CDR1 and CDR2: ENHRY, SYGVKD. V was clipped by 0 bases and J by 0 bases, with 12 bases between them. There are 16 residues in the CDR3. The CDR3 here is CAISESTGQASYEQYF. The CDR3 bases are TGTGCCATCAGTGAGTCGACTGGGCAGGCCTCCTACGAGCAGTACTTC.

J is TRBJ2-1 and V is TRBV5-6, with a possible D match to TRBD2 (5 bases). The length of the CDR3 is 14 residues. Trimming took 0 bases from V and 3 from J, leaving 7 bases between them. The germline gives CDR1 SGHDT, CDR2 YYEEEE. The CDR3, as DNA: TGTGCCAGCAGCTTGGTAGGAGGCTACAATGAGCAGTTCTTC. It encodes CASSLVGGYNEQFF.

Concerning this clone: Other DNA variants within this sample encode the same CDR3. The genes are TRBV5-6 and TRBJ2-7, with 11 positions matching TRBD1. Germline CDR1 reads SGHDT; CDR2 reads YYEEEE. The CDR3 extends over 14 amino acids. V lost 0 bases, J lost 5 bases, and 1 base stayed unmatched. The CDR3 loop reads CASSLGTGGNEQYF. The CDR3 DNA follows: TGTGCCAGCAGCTTGGGGACAGGGGGCAACGAGCAGTACTTC. Combining the CDR3 with reference TRBV5-6 and TRBJ2-7 gives the whole variable domain DAGVTQSPTHLIKTRGQQVTLRCSPKSGHDTVSWYQQALGQGPQFIFQYYEEEERQRGNFPDRFSGHQFPNYSSELNVNALLLGDSALYLCASSLGTGGNEQYFGPGTRLTVT.

This rearrangement joins TRBV19 to TRBJ1-6; D unresolved. Germline V gene lookup returns CDR1 LNHDA and CDR2 SQIVND (reference sequence). The CDR3 is made up of 15 amino acids. Between the trimmed V and J ends, which lost 3 bases and 10 bases, there was a span of 16 bases. The CDR3 spells CASSIALGGLSPLHF. The DNA for the CDR3 is TGTGCCAGTAGTATCGCGTTAGGCGGGTTATCACCCCTCCACTTT. Full variable domain (missing parts from reference TRBV19 and TRBJ1-6): DGGITQSPKYLFRKEGQNVTLSCEQNLNHDAMYWYRQDPGQGLRLIYYSQIVNDFQKGDIAEGYSVSREKKESFPLTVTSAQKNPTAFYLCASSIALGGLSPLHFGNGTRLTVT.

The genes are TRBV27 and TRBJ1-5; D possibly corresponds to TRBD1 (5 bases). V lost 5 bases and J 6 bases, leaving 20 bases between the germline ends. This CDR3 contains 16 residues. Germline V gene sequence: CDR1 MNHEY, CDR2 SMNVEV (reference sequence). In DNA, the CDR3 is TGTGCCAGCAGTCCCAGTGGAGCAGGGATAAGTCAGCCCCAGCATTTT. Translation gives CASSPSGAGISQPQHF.

CDR3 region: CASSLSPNLKDYEQYF. CDR3 coding DNA: TGTGCCAGCAGTTTAAGTCCCAACCTGAAAGACTACGAGCAGTACTTC. This rearrangement joins TRBV27 to TRBJ2-7; unclear D gene. The CDR3 is 16 residues long. V lost 2 bases, J lost 3 bases, and 17 bases lay in between. Per the germline V gene, CDR1 is MNHEY and CDR2 is SMNVEV (reference sequence).